This T cell receptor beta chain was retrieved from a study of response to subunit inactivated influenza vaccine (dated 2018 in TCRdb). General notes on the study: Deep quantitative profiling of the T cell receptor repertoire was used in the study to follow responses to a trivalent subunit inactivated influenza vaccine.

Results the study describes overall, beyond this receptor: The authors proposed that each seasonal influenza vaccination may bring in only a limited number of new T cells.

As regards this clonotype: The clone's antigen remains unknown. Base qualities are not provided; no much larger clone lies one nucleotide away.

Via the germline V gene, CDR1 is SQVTM and CDR2 ANQGSEA. V loses 3 bases of germline sequence and J loses 5 bases, and the interval between the two ends is 13 bases. The CDR3 numbers 13 residues from cysteine through phenylalanine. The read is trimmed to its CDR3 DNA, 39 bases read in frame from base 1. Libraries were constructed by RT-PCR. The listed sequencing device is Illumina HiSeq 2500. Through fastp at Q25 and MiXCR, TCRdb rebuilt clones from the public reads, retaining in-frame beta chains. Each entry merges the rows of one CDR3 protein and shows their most common DNA and genes. The sample table records about 800,000 distinct CDR3 sequences; 20% to 25% of these occur just once. Jointly, the top ten make up roughly 10% of the sample.

This receptor was taken from a man between 50 and 59 years old who received an inactivated influenza vaccine. Donor details come from another sample of the same person, matched by shared clones. Source: PBMCs from blood, taken more than 4 days after vaccination. Recombination connected TRBV29-1 to TRBJ1-2; TRBD1 is possibly the D segment (5 matching bases). CDR3 protein: CSVDREVLYGYTF. The DNA reads TGCAGCGTTGACAGGGAGGTCCTATATGGCTACACCTTC.